Sequencing of this TCR beta chain was carried out in a study of blood T cell repertoires in COVID-19. Trimming took 5 bases from V and 5 from J, leaving 12 bases between them. The CDR3 contains 13 residues. Germline V CDR1 and CDR2: MNHEY, SMNVEV (reference sequence). As originally analysed: Amplification from reference gene primers served as the basis for estimated nucleated cell counts. Only in-frame clones appear in the TCRdb table, and some are missing; sequencing was by immunoSEQ multiplex PCR. That table is the source of V, J and clone size, and D and trimming were worked out from the DNA. This table holds fewer than 60,000 clones, 80% to 90% found once.

Material for sequencing was peripheral blood. The sequence was collected from a man aged 45-65 years with acute or convalescent COVID-19. The chain carries TRBV27 and TRBJ1-1; weak D call: TRBD1 (5 bases). This CDR3 reads CASSPLRGTEAFF. For the CDR3, the DNA is TGTGCCAGCAGTCCCCTACGGGGGACTGAAGCTTTCTTT.